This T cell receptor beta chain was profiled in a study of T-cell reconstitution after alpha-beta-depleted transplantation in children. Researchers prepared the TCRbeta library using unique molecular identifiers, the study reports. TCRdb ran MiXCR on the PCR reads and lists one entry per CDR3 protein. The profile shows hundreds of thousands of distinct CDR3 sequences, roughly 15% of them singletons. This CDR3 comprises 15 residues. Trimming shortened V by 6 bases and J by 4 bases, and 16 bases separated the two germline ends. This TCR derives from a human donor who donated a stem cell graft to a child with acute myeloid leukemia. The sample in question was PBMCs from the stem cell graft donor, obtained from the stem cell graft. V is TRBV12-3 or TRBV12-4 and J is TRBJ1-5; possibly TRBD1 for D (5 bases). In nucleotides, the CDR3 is TGTGCCAGCAGCCACGACAGCGGAGGAAATCAGCCCCAGCATTTT. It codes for CASSHDSGGNQPQHF.